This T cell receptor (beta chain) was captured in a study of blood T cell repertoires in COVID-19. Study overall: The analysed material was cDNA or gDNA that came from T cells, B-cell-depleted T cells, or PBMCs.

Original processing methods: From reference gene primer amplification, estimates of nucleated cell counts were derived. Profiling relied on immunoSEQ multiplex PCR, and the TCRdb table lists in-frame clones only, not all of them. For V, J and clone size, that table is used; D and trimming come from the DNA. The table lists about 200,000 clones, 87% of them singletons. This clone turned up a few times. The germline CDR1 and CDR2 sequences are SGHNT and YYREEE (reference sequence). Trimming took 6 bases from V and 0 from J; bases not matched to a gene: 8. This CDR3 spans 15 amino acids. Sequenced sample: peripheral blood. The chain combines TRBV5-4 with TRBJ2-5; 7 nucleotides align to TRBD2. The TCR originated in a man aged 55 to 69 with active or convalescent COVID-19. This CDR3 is CASTFGGGYQETQYF. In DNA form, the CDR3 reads TGTGCCAGCACCTTTGGGGGGGGTTACCAAGAGACCCAGTACTTC.